A single sample gave rise to the 24 T cell receptor beta chains below, sequenced in a study of T cells after yellow fever vaccination. TCRdb called the 5' RACE reads again in MiXCR, with one record for every CDR3 protein. The table includes approximately 580,000 distinct CDR3 sequences, roughly a sixth detected once. This sample comprised PBMCs, obtained 5 days after the first yellow fever vaccination. These receptors were collected from a man in his late teens or twenties who received the YFV17D yellow fever vaccine.

The V gene is TRBV4-2, the J gene TRBJ1-6, with TRBD1 as a possible D gene (5 bases). CDR1 and CDR2 from the germline V gene are LGHNA and YNFKEQ. Trimming cost V 0 bases and J 6 bases, with 18 bases left between them. The CDR3 extends over 18 amino acids. The CDR3 region has the DNA TGTGCCAGCAGCCAAGATTGGGGTTTCGGGACCTCTAATTCACCCCTCCACTTT. Translation gives CASSQDWGFGTSNSPLHF.

The rearrangement links TRBV5-6 to TRBJ2-1; D is ambiguous. In germline, CDR1 is SGHDT, CDR2 YYEEEE. V lost 0 bases to trimming and J lost 0 bases, with 10 bases between them. The CDR3 is made up of 16 amino acids. The CDR3 is CASSLVDRSSYNEQFF. The CDR3 nucleotides read TGTGCCAGCAGCTTGGTCGACCGGAGCTCCTACAATGAGCAGTTCTTC.

This clonotype showed up just a few times. The chain joins TRBV5-1 to TRBJ1-1; TRBD1 aligns across 10 bases. The CDR3 length is 15 residues. Germline assignment: CDR1 SGHRS and CDR2 YFSETQ. V shed 6 bases and J 3 bases; nucleotides not matched to a gene: 8. The CDR3 DNA reads TGCGCCAGCATAGGAAGGACAGGGGGGTACACTGAAGCTTTCTTT. This translates into CASIGRTGGYTEAFF.

In this sample, this clonotype turned up a few times. The rearrangement uses TRBV9 and TRBJ2-5; D may be TRBD1 (6 bases). There are 15 residues in the CDR3. V was cut by 2 bases and J by 5 bases, with 16 bases left in between. Germline V lookup: CDR1 SGDLS, CDR2 YYNGEE. The CDR3 sequence is CASSVGQGSEETQYF. The DNA for the CDR3 is TGTGCCAGCAGCGTCGGCCAGGGGAGTGAGGAGACCCAGTACTTC.

In this sample, this clonotype turned up a few times. The rearrangement links TRBV27 to TRBJ2-3; 8 bases fit TRBD2. With V trimmed by 2 bases and J by 5 bases, 9 bases remained unmatched. This CDR3 has 16 amino acids. Germline V gene data show CDR1 as MNHEY and CDR2 as SMNVEV (reference sequence). The CDR3: CASSLLAGPGGDTQYF. DNA of the CDR3: TGTGCCAGCAGTTTACTAGCGGGCCCCGGCGGAGATACGCAGTATTTT.

The J gene is TRBJ2-5, the V gene TRBV6-5; weak D call: TRBD1 (6 bases). Trimming took off 4 bases at V and 3 bases at J, with 15 bases between the two ends. Germline loops: CDR1 MNHEY, CDR2 SVGAGI. The CDR3 is 15 amino acids. The CDR3 DNA follows: TGTGCCAGCAGTTCGAGGGGGTTGGGAGAAGAGACCCAGTACTTC. Translated: CASSSRGLGEETQYF.

The chain joins TRBV19 to TRBJ2-1, with 9 bases aligning to TRBD1. Losses at the gene ends were 8 bases for V and 6 bases for J; bases not matched to a gene: 8. There are 14 residues in the CDR3. Germline V gene lookup returns CDR1 LNHDA and CDR2 SQIVND (reference sequence). The CDR3 reads CASSPPGQGNEQFF. For the CDR3, the DNA is TGTGCCAGTTCACCCCCGGGACAGGGCAATGAGCAGTTCTTC.

The chain combines TRBV9 with TRBJ1-6; D is undetermined. Germline values: CDR1 SGDLS, CDR2 YYNGEE. This CDR3 region has 14 residues. V was trimmed by 0 bases and J by 5 bases, leaving 6 bases between them. CDR3 protein: CASSVALDNSPLHF. The CDR3 nucleotides read TGTGCCAGCAGCGTAGCATTGGATAATTCACCCCTCCACTTT.

Only a few counts were recorded for this clonotype. The chain recombines TRBV12-3 or TRBV12-4 with TRBJ2-3; unclear D gene. The germline V and J ends were trimmed by 2 bases and 0 bases, with 12 bases remaining between them. This CDR3 has 16 amino acids. CDR3 DNA: TGTGCCAGCAGTTTACAAGGTTGGGGTAGCACAGATACGCAGTATTTT. As protein: CASSLQGWGSTDTQYF.

The chain carries TRBV7-2 and TRBJ1-2; possible D gene TRBD1, 6 bases. V lost 5 bases and J 4 bases, leaving 17 bases between the germline ends. Germline-derived CDR1 and CDR2 are SGHTA and FQGNSA. The CDR3 is made up of 15 amino acids. The CDR3 here is CASSPRRGLGYGYTF. The CDR3 DNA reads TGTGCCAGCAGCCCGAGGCGGGGGCTGGGCTATGGCTACACCTTC. The entire variable domain, with the rest obtained from reference TRBV7-2 and TRBJ1-2, is as follows: GAGVSQSPSNKVTEKGKDVELRCDPISGHTALYWYRQSLGQGLEFLIYFQGNSAPDKSGLPSDRFSAERTGGSVSTLTIQRTQQEDSAVYLCASSPRRGLGYGYTFGSGTRLTVV.

The V gene is TRBV5-1, the J gene TRBJ2-5, with 11 bases fitting TRBD2. Per the germline V gene, CDR1 is SGHRS and CDR2 is YFSETQ. Trimming cost V 4 bases and J 1 base; bases outside gene matches: 3. The CDR3 is made up of 15 amino acids. This chain's CDR3 is CASSDGTSGQETQYF. The CDR3 coding sequence is TGCGCCAGCAGCGACGGGACTAGCGGCCAAGAGACCCAGTACTTC.

This chain connects TRBV3-1 to TRBJ1-2, with 9 bases fitting TRBD1. The CDR3 sequence is 13 residues long. Germline loops: CDR1 LGHDT, CDR2 YNNKEL (reference sequence). J lost 8 bases, V lost 7 bases, and 8 bases had no gene match. The CDR3 coding sequence is TGTGCCAGCACCCGGACAGGGGAAGGCGGCTACACCTTC. Its protein is CASTRTGEGGYTF.

This clonotype was seen more than once but under ten times. The V call is TRBV11-2, the J call TRBJ1-2, with D unresolved. The V and J ends lost 6 bases and 7 bases respectively, with 18 bases between them. Germline CDR1 SGHAT, CDR2 FQNNGV. The CDR3 is 14 amino acids. This chain's CDR3 is CASSRLGVLGGYTF. The DNA of the CDR3 is TGTGCCAGCAGTCGGTTAGGAGTTCTAGGTGGCTACACCTTC.

This chain connects TRBV5-8 to TRBJ2-7, with D unresolved. The germline V gene encodes CDR1 SGHTS and CDR2 YDEGEE. The CDR3 extends over 8 amino acids. V lost 7 bases, J lost 12 bases, and 8 bases lay in between. DNA for the CDR3: TGTGCCAGCGTTAGTCTGTACGTC. Translating it yields CASVSLYV.

Only a few counts were recorded for this clonotype. This chain links TRBV7-2 with TRBJ2-5, with TRBD1 matching 7 bases. The V gene end was trimmed by 4 bases and the J gene end by 4 bases; junction bases not matched to a gene: 3. Germline lookup yields CDR1 SGHTA and CDR2 FQGNSA. The CDR3 contains 13 residues. The DNA for the CDR3 is TGTGCCAGCAGCTACGACAGGGCAGAGACCCAGTACTTC. It translates to CASSYDRAETQYF.

The table lists this clonotype with a few counts. The V and J genes are TRBV7-2 and TRBJ2-3; 8 bases fit TRBD2. The CDR3 loop spans 16 amino acids. Germline CDR1 and CDR2: SGHTA and FQGNSA. V was pared by 6 bases and J by 5 bases, with 13 bases of the junction left unmatched. This chain's CDR3 is CASSPTSGGPQDTQYF. The DNA for the CDR3 is TGTGCCAGCAGTCCGACGAGCGGGGGACCTCAAGATACGCAGTATTTT.

The rearrangement links TRBV5-1 to TRBJ2-5; D perhaps matches TRBD1 (5 bases). This CDR3 contains 15 residues. V was pared by 5 bases and J by 2 bases, with 16 bases between. Per the germline V gene, CDR1 is SGHRS and CDR2 is YFSETQ. The CDR3: CASSRIPGLQETQYF. CDR3 DNA sequence: TGCGCCAGCAGTCGAATCCCAGGGCTTCAAGAGACCCAGTACTTC.

This sequence joins TRBV18 and TRBJ1-1; TRBD1 matches at 9 bases. In germline, CDR1 is KGHSH, CDR2 LQKENI. J lost 9 bases, V lost 3 bases, and 2 bases had no gene match. The CDR3 contains 12 residues. In DNA form, the CDR3 reads TGTGCCAGCTCACCGGGACAGGGACAAGCTTTCTTT. This sequence encodes CASSPGQGQAFF. Combining the CDR3 with reference TRBV18 and TRBJ1-1 gives the whole variable domain NAGVMQNPRHLVRRRGQEARLRCSPMKGHSHVYWYRQLPEEGLKFMVYLQKENIIDESGMPKERFSAEFPKEGPSILRIQQVVRGDSAAYFCASSPGQGQAFFGQGTRLTVV.

The V gene is TRBV6-5, the J gene TRBJ2-3; TRBD1 is a possible D gene (5 bases). The V end lost 2 bases, the J end lost 0 bases, and 21 bases lay between the germline ends. CDR1 MNHEY and CDR2 SVGAGI come from the germline V gene. This CDR3 has 19 residues. CDR3 nucleotide sequence: TGTGCCAGCAGTTACACCGTACCAGGGCTTTCCCGGAGCACAGATACGCAGTATTTT. Translated, it gives CASSYTVPGLSRSTDTQYF.

This clonotype appeared a few times. V gene TRBV20-1 combines with J gene TRBJ2-7; tentatively, D is TRBD2 (6 bases). Germline lookup yields CDR1 DFQATT and CDR2 SNEGSKA (reference sequence). The V end lost 0 bases, the J end lost 3 bases, and 12 bases lay between the germline ends. The CDR3 has 14 amino acids. CDR3 protein: CSAREAGPGYEQYF. In nucleotides, the CDR3 is TGCAGTGCTAGAGAGGCGGGGCCCGGCTACGAGCAGTACTTC.

This chain links TRBV20-1 with TRBJ2-5; TRBD1 matches at 7 bases. CDR3 length equals 14 residues. J gave up 2 bases and V 5 bases, and 8 bases lay outside the gene matches. CDR1 is DFQATT, CDR2 SNEGSKA, per germline (reference sequence). The CDR3 sequence: CSAPPRDRQETQYF. For the CDR3, the DNA is TGCAGTGCTCCTCCTCGGGACAGACAAGAGACCCAGTACTTC.

The V gene is TRBV20-1, the J gene TRBJ2-1; D may correspond to TRBD1 or TRBD2 (5 bases each). This CDR3 spans 15 amino acids. V lost 0 bases and J 12 bases, leaving 21 bases between the germline ends. The germline CDR1 and CDR2 sequences are DFQATT and SNEGSKA (reference sequence). CDR3 bases: TGCAGTGCTAGAGACCCTCTTGTTGGGGGATCCCCGCAGTTCTTC. This codes for CSARDPLVGGSPQFF.

The V gene is TRBV3-1, the J gene TRBJ2-5; 13 bases line up with TRBD2. The V gene end was trimmed by 3 bases and the J gene end by 2 bases; junction bases not matched to a gene: 12. This CDR3 has 19 amino acids. Germline V gives CDR1 LGHDT, CDR2 YNNKEL (reference sequence). The CDR3 loop reads CASSHKPGLAGTQQETQYF. DNA for the CDR3: TGTGCCAGCAGCCACAAACCGGGACTAGCGGGGACCCAGCAAGAGACCCAGTACTTC.

This clonotype was seen repeatedly, ten times or more. The genes are TRBV12-3 or TRBV12-4 and TRBJ1-4; D is ambiguous. Deletions cut 3 bases from V and 8 bases from J, with 13 bases between. CDR3 length: 14 amino acids. CDR3 loop: CASSFSVVEEKLFF. CDR3 nucleotides: TGTGCCAGCAGTTTTTCGGTAGTGGAGGAAAAACTGTTTTTT.